This TCR beta chain was obtained from a study of identical twins. Study-level points and caveats: There were fewer insertions in abundant cord blood beta clonotypes, but memory repertoires showed no such pattern. Instead of following the same donors, the conclusions were based on cross-sectional statistical analysis.

This clonotype occurred a few times. Its specificity is unknown. This CDR3 is built from 14 residues. Deletions cut 2 bases from V and 3 bases from J, with 13 bases between. Germline CDR1 is DFQATT and CDR2 is SNEGSKA (reference sequence). TCRdb reprocessed the 5' RACE reads with MiXCR, giving one entry per CDR3 protein. The sample consists of hundreds of thousands of distinct CDR3 sequences, 12% of them appearing once. The sample also formed part of further work on yellow fever vaccine responses in identical twins.

This rearrangement joins TRBV20-1 to TRBJ1-1; no reliable D call. The TCR originated in a woman between 18 and 29 years old in good health. Sequencing input: PBMCs. The CDR3 nucleotides are TGCAGTGCTAGAAATAGTGCGGCGGACACTGAAGCTTTCTTT. This translates into CSARNSAADTEAFF.